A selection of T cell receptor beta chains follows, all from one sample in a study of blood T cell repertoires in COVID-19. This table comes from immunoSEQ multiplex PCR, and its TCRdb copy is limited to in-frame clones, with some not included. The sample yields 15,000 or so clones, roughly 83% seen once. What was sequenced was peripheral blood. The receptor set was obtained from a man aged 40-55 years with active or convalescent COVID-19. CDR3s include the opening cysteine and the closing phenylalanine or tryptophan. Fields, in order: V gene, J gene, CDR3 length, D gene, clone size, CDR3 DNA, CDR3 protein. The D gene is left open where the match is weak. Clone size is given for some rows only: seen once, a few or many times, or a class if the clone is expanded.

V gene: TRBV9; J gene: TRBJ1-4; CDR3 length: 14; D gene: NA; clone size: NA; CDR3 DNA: TGTGCCAGCAGCGTGACAGCAACTAATGAAAAACTGTTTTTT; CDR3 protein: CASSVTATNEKLFF
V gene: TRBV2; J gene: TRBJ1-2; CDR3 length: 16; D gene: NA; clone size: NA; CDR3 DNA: TGTGCCAGCACTTCAACCGGGGGGGGAGACGGCTATGGCTACACCTTC; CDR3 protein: CASTSTGGGDGYGYTF
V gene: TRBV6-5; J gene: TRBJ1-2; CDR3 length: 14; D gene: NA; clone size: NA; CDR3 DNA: TGTGCCAGCAGCCACATCGGAGGTGACTATGGCTACACCTTC; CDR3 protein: CASSHIGGDYGYTF
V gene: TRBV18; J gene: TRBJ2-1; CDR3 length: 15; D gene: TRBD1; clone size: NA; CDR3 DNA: TGTGCCAGCTCACCGCTGGGACAGGGAGGTGATGAGCAGTTCTTC; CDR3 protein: CASSPLGQGGDEQFF
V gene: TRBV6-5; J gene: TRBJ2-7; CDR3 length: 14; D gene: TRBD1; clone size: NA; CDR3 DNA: TGTGCCAGCATGGCCGGACAGGGCTCCTACGAGCAGTACTTC; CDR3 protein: CASMAGQGSYEQYF
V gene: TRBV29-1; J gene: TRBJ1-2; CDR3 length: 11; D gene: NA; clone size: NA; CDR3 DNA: TGCAGCGGACTTGTCAGCTATGGCTACACCTTC; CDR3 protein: CSGLVSYGYTF
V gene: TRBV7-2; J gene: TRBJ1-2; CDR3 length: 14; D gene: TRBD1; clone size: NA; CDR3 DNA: TGTGCCAGCAGCTTAAGCCAGGGGGCTTCCGGCTACACCTTC; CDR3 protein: CASSLSQGASGYTF
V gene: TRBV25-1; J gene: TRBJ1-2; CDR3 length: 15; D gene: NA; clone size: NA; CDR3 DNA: TGTGCCAGCAGTGGCTTGGCAGCAGGTAGAGATGGCTACACCTTC; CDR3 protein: CASSGLAAGRDGYTF
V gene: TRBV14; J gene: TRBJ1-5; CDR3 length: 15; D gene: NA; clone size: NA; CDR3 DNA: TGTGCCAGCAGCCAGCGGGACCGCGGGGATCAGCCCCAGCATTTT; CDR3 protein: CASSQRDRGDQPQHF
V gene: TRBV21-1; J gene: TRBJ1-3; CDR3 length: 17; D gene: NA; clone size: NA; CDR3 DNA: TGTGCCAGCAGCTCGCCTCTCGGGCCCCGAGGGGGAAACACCATATATTTT; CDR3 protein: CASSSPLGPRGGNTIYF
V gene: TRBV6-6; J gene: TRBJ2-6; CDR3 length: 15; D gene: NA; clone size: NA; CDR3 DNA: TGTGCCAGCCGGAGCCTCAGCTCTGGGGCCAACGTCCTGACTTTC; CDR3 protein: CASRSLSSGANVLTF
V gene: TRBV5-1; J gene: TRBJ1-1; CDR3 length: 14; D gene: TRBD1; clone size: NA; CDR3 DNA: TGCGCCAGCAGCAAAAGACAGGGTAACACTGAAGCTTTCTTT; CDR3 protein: CASSKRQGNTEAFF
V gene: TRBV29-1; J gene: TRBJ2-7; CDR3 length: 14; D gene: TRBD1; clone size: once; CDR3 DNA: TGCAGCGTTGGTACAGGGGTGGTTGAGTACGAGCAGTACTTC; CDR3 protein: CSVGTGVVEYEQYF
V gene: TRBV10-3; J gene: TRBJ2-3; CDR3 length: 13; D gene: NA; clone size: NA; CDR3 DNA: TGTGCCACCGCGCTACTAGGCACAGATACGCAGTATTTT; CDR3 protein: CATALLGTDTQYF
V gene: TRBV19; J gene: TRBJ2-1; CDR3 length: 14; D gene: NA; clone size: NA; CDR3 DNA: TGTGCCAGTACCCAAGAGGTGGGTGGGAATGAGCAGTTCTTC; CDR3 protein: CASTQEVGGNEQFF